The 14 T cell receptor beta chains reported below all come from one sample, sequenced in a study of shared clonotypes between healthy human individuals. The table came from immunoSEQ multiplex PCR; TCRdb's copy has only in-frame clones and leaves some out. The profile covers 800,000 or so clones, with around 96% appearing a single time and around 0.25% taken by the ten largest. Terminally differentiated effector memory CD45RA+ cells were left out of the naive CD8 fraction, which was CD45RO-negative and positively selected for CCR7. Source material: naive CD8+ T cells sorted from blood. Every receptor here comes from a young man in good health.

This clone appeared a single time. This sequence joins TRBV27 and TRBJ2-2; 8 bases align to TRBD1. CDR1 MNHEY and CDR2 SMNVEV come from the germline V gene (reference sequence). Unmatched junction bases numbered 10, after V lost 4 bases and J lost 6 bases. The CDR3 loop spans 16 amino acids. CDR3 nucleotide sequence: TGTGCCAGCAGTTCCAGGCGGACAGGGTGGTCCGGGGAGCTGTTTTTT. This sequence encodes CASSSRRTGWSGELFF.

This clone was seen only once. The chain carries TRBV5-4 and TRBJ2-2; no firm D call. The CDR3 is 14 residues long. Germline CDR1 is SGHNT and CDR2 is YYREEE (reference sequence). The germline V and J ends were trimmed by 5 bases and 1 base, with 9 bases remaining between them. This CDR3 reads CASSTPGNTGELFF. CDR3 DNA sequence: TGTGCCAGCAGTACCCCAGGGAACACCGGGGAGCTGTTTTTT. Based on the CDR3 plus reference TRBV5-4 and TRBJ2-2, the full variable domain is ETGVTQSPTHLIKTRGQQVTLRCSSQSGHNTVSWYQQALGQGPQFIFQYYREEENGRGNFPPRFSGLQFPNYSSELNVNALELDDSALYLCASSTPGNTGELFFGEGSRLTVL.

This clone was seen more than once but under ten times. V gene TRBV25-1 combines with J gene TRBJ2-5, with a weak D call TRBD1 (5 bases). Germline CDR1 MGHDK, CDR2 SYGVNS. V was shortened by 8 bases and J by 4 bases, with 17 bases between the two germline ends. There are 14 residues in the CDR3. CDR3 coding DNA: TGTGCCAGCGGGGCCGGCCAGAGAATAGAGACCCAGTACTTC. The encoded protein is CASGAGQRIETQYF.

This rearrangement joins TRBV28 to TRBJ2-7, with D perhaps being TRBD1 or TRBD2 (5 bases each). V gave up 4 bases and J gave up 9 bases, with 28 bases separating them. The CDR3 is 17 amino acids. The germline CDR1 and CDR2 sequences are MDHEN and SYDVKM. The CDR3: CASSSLGDAGAPVGQYF. The CDR3 DNA reads as TGTGCCAGCAGTTCGCTGGGGGACGCGGGCGCCCCCGTAGGGCAGTACTTC.

The chain uses TRBV7-9 and TRBJ2-2; the match to TRBD2 covers 13 bases. CDR3 length: 18 amino acids. Trimming cost V 5 bases and J 6 bases; bases outside gene matches: 12. Germline V gene sequence: CDR1 SEHNR, CDR2 FQNEAQ (reference sequence). For the CDR3, the DNA is TGTGCCAGCAGCCACCCTACTAGCGGGAGGGCCGAGCCCGGGGAGCTGTTTTTT. Amino acids: CASSHPTSGRAEPGELFF. Variable domain in full (rest from reference TRBV7-9 and TRBJ2-2): DTGVSQNPRHKITKRGQNVTFRCDPISEHNRLYWYRQTLGQGPEFLTYFQNEAQLEKSRLLSDRFSAERPKGSFSTLEIQRTEQGDSAMYLCASSHPTSGRAEPGELFFGEGSRLTVL.

This clone was seen a single time. The rearrangement joins TRBV29-1 to TRBJ2-7, with 7 bases lining up with TRBD1. Germline CDR1 is SQVTM and CDR2 is ANQGSEA. V gave up 3 bases and J gave up 3 bases; unmatched junction bases: 2. The CDR3 totals 12 residues. The CDR3 region has the DNA TGCAGCGTTGAGGGACAGCGCTACGAGCAGTACTTC. Protein sequence: CSVEGQRYEQYF.

V is TRBV29-1 and J is TRBJ1-5; D gene uncertain. Germline CDR1 reads SQVTM; CDR2 reads ANQGSEA. The CDR3 runs to 13 residues. V gave up 5 bases and J gave up 3 bases, with 11 bases separating them. The CDR3 coding sequence is TGCAGCGTTACCGACGGCTACAATCAGCCCCAGCATTTT. Its protein product is CSVTDGYNQPQHF.

The gene calls are TRBV25-1 and TRBJ2-2, with a weak D call TRBD2 (6 bases). V lost 5 bases, J lost 6 bases, and 16 bases lay in between. The CDR3 spans 15 residues. CDR1 MGHDK and CDR2 SYGVNS come from the germline V gene. Here the CDR3 DNA reads TGTGCCAGCAGTTACAGGTCGGAGGGTTCCGGGGAGCTGTTTTTT. It is translated as CASSYRSEGSGELFF.

The chain has TRBV6-1 and TRBJ1-5; D is possibly TRBD1 (5 bases). Trimming stripped 5 bases from V and 2 bases from J, with 10 bases between. The CDR3 length is 14 residues. Germline CDR1 MNHNS, CDR2 SASEGT. Written as DNA, the CDR3 is TGTGCCAGCAGTTTATCCAGGGGCAATCAGCCCCAGCATTTT. Translating gives CASSLSRGNQPQHF.

The chain has TRBV7-3 and TRBJ2-3; 8 bases fit TRBD2. Germline V gives CDR1 SGHTA, CDR2 FQGTGA. V lost 5 bases to trimming and J lost 4 bases; unmatched junction nucleotides: 8. The CDR3 consists of 15 residues. CDR3 sequence (DNA): TGTGCCAGCAGCCCCGGGGGGGGGCGCGCAGATACGCAGTATTTT. It translates to CASSPGGGRADTQYF.

This clone was observed once. The V gene is TRBV4-2, the J gene TRBJ2-1, with 9 nucleotides matching TRBD1. This CDR3 has 14 residues. Germline CDR1 is LGHNA and CDR2 is YNFKEQ. J lost 4 bases, V lost 4 bases, and 2 bases had no gene match. The CDR3 sequence is CASSPGTGYNEQFF. In DNA form, the CDR3 reads TGTGCCAGCAGCCCCGGGACAGGGTACAATGAGCAGTTCTTC.

The rearrangement joins TRBV7-8 to TRBJ2-5, with TRBD2 matching over 7 bases. Germline V gene data show CDR1 as SGHVS and CDR2 as FQNEAQ. J gave up 5 bases and V 2 bases, and 8 bases lay outside the gene matches. CDR3 length: 15 residues. CDR3 region: CASSLLRERPETQYF. The CDR3 bases are TGTGCCAGCAGCTTATTGCGGGAGCGTCCGGAGACCCAGTACTTC.

This chain connects TRBV4-1 to TRBJ2-7, with D perhaps TRBD1 or TRBD2 (5 bases each). From germline, CDR1 is MGHRA and CDR2 YSYEKL. The V end was cut by 4 bases, the J end by 2 bases, with 12 bases between. The CDR3 has 14 amino acids. CDR3 sequence: CASSPSGTTYEQYF. The CDR3 DNA reads TGCGCCAGCAGCCCTTCCGGGACGACCTACGAGCAGTACTTC.

The CDR3 is CASSLVRERSYEQYF. The CDR3 nucleotides read TGTGCCAGCAGCTTAGTGAGGGAACGATCCTACGAGCAGTACTTC. The chain employs TRBV7-6 and TRBJ2-7, with a tentative D call TRBD2 (5 bases). The germline V and J ends were trimmed by 1 base and 1 base, with 11 bases remaining between them. Germline CDR1 reads SGHVS; CDR2 reads FNYEAQ. CDR3 length: 15 residues.